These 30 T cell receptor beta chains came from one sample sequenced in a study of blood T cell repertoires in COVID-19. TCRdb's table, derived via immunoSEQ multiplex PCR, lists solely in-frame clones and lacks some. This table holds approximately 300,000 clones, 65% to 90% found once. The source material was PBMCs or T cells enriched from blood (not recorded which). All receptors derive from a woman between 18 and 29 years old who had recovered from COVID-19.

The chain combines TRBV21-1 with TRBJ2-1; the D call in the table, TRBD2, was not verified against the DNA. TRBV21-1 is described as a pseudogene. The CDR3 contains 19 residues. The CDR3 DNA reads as TGTGCCAGCAGCAAAGAGGCTAGCGGGAGGGTTAGCTCCTACAATGAGCAGTTCTTC. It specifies CASSKEASGRVSSYNEQFF.

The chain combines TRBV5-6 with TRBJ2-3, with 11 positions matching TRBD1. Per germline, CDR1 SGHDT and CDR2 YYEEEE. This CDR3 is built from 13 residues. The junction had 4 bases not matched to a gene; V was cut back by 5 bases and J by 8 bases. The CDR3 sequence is CASRGTGGGTQYF. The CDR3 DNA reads TGTGCCAGCAGGGGGACAGGGGGAGGTACGCAGTATTTT.

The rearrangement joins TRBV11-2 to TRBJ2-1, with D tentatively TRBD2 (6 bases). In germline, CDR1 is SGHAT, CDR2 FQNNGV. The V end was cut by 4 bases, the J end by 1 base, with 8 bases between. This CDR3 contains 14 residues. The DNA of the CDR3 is TGTGCCAGCAGCTCCGCGGGATCCTACAATGAGCAGTTCTTC. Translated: CASSSAGSYNEQFF.

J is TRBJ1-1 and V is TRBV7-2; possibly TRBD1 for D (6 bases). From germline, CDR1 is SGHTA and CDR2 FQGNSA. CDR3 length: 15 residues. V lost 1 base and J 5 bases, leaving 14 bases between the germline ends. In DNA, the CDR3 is TGTGCCAGCAGCTTAGTGATAGGTACAGGGACTGAAGCTTTCTTT. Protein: CASSLVIGTGTEAFF.

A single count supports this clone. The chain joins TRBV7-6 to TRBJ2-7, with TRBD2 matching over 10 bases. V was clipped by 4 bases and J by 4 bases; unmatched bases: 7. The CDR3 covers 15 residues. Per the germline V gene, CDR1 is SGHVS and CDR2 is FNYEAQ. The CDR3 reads CASSSLRTSGYEQYF. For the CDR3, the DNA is TGTGCCAGCAGCTCCCTCCGGACTAGCGGTTACGAGCAGTACTTC. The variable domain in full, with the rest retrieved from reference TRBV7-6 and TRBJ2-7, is GAGVSQSPRYKVTKRGQDVALRCDPISGHVSLYWYRQALGQGPEFLTYFNYEAQQDKSGLPNDRFSAERPEGSISTLTIQRTEQRDSAMYRCASSSLRTSGYEQYFGPGTRLTVT.

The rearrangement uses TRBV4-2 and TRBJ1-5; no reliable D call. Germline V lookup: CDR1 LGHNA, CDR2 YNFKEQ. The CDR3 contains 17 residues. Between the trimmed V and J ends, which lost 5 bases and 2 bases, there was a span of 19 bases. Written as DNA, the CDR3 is TGTGCCAGCAGCGCAGCGGGCGGGGAACGGGGCAATCAGCCCCAGCATTTT. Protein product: CASSAAGGERGNQPQHF.

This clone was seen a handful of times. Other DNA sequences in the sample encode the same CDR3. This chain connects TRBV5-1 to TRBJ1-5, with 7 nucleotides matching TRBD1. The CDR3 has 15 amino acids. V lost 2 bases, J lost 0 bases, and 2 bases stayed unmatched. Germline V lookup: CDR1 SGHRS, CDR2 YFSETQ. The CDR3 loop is CASSFTGDSNQPQHF. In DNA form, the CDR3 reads TGCGCCAGCAGCTTTACAGGGGATAGCAATCAGCCCCAGCATTTT.

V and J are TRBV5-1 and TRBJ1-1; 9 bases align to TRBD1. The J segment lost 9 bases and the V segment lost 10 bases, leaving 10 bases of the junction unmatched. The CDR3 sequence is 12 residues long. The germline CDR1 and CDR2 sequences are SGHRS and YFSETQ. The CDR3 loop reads CASRGQGAQAFF. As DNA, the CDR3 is TGCGCCTCTCGGGGACAGGGCGCCCAAGCTTTCTTT.

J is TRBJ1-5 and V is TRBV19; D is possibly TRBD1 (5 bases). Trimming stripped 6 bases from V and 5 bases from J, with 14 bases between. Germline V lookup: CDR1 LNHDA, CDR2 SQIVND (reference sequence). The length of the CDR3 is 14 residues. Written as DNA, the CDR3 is TGTGCCAGTAGCCGTGACAGAACATATCAGCCCCAGCATTTT. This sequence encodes CASSRDRTYQPQHF. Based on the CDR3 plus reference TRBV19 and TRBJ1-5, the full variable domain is DGGITQSPKYLFRKEGQNVTLSCEQNLNHDAMYWYRQDPGQGLRLIYYSQIVNDFQKGDIAEGYSVSREKKESFPLTVTSAQKNPTAFYLCASSRDRTYQPQHFGDGTRLSIL.

The CDR3 reads CASSGPGTGNVLTF. The CDR3 bases are TGTGCCAGCAGCGGCCCCGGGACAGGGAACGTCCTGACTTTC. The rearrangement joins TRBV7-9 to TRBJ2-6, with 9 bases that match TRBD1. This CDR3 spans 14 amino acids. V trimming: 5 bases; J trimming: 10 bases; junction bases outside the gene matches: 6. Per germline, CDR1 SEHNR and CDR2 FQNEAQ (reference sequence).

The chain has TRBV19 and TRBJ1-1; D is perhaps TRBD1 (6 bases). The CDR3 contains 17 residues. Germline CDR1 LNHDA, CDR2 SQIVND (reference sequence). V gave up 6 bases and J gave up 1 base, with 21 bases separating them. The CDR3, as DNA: TGTGCCAGTAGAATCATTACAGCGGGACATAGGAACACTGAAGCTTTCTTT. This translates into CASRIITAGHRNTEAFF. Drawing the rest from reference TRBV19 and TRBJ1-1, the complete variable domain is DGGITQSPKYLFRKEGQNVTLSCEQNLNHDAMYWYRQDPGQGLRLIYYSQIVNDFQKGDIAEGYSVSREKKESFPLTVTSAQKNPTAFYLCASRIITAGHRNTEAFFGQGTRLTVV.

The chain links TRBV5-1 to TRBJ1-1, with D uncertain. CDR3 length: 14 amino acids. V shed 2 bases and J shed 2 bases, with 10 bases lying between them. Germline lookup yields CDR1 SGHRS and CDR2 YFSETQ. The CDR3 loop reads CASSLALENTEAFF. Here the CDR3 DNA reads TGCGCCAGCAGCTTAGCGCTAGAAAACACTGAAGCTTTCTTT.

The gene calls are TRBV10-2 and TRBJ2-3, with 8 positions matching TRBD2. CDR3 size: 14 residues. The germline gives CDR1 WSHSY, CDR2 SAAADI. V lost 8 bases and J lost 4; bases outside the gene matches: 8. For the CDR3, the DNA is TGCGCCAGCGGGCACGGGGGGGCCCCAGATACGCAGTATTTT. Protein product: CASGHGGAPDTQYF.

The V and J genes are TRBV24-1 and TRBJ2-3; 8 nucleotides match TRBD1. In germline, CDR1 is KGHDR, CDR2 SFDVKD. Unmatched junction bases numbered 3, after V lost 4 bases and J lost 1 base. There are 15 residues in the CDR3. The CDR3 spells CATSDQTGGTDTQYF. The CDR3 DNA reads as TGTGCCACCAGTGACCAGACAGGGGGCACAGATACGCAGTATTTT.

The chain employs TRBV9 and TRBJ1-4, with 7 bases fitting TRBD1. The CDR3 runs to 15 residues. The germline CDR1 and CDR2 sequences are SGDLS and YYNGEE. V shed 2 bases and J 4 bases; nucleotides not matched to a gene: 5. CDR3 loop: CASSVGTAVNEKLFF. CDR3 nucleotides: TGTGCCAGCAGCGTCGGGACAGCAGTTAATGAAAAACTGTTTTTT.

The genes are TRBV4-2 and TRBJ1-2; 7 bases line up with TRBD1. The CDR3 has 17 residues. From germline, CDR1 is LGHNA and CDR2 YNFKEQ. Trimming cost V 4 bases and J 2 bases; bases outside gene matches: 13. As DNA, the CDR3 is TGTGCCAGCAGCCCCACTTATACAGGGGAGGCCAACTATGGCTACACCTTC. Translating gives CASSPTYTGEANYGYTF.

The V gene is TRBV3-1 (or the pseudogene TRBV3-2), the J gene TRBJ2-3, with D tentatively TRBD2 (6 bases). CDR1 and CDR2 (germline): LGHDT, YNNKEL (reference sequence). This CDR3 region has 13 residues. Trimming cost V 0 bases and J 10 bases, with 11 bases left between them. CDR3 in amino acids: CASSQDRGLAQYF. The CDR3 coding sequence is TGTGCCAGCAGCCAAGACCGGGGGTTGGCGCAGTATTTT.

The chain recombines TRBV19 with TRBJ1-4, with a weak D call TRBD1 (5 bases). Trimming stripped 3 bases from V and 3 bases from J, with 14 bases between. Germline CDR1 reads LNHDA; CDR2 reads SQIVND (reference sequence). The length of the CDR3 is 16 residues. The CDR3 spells CASSIVEHRPNEKLFF. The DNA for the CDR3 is TGTGCCAGTAGTATCGTTGAGCACAGGCCTAATGAAAAACTGTTTTTT.

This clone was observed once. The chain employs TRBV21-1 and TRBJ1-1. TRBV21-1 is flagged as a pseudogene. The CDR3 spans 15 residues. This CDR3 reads CASSKGIAENTEAFF. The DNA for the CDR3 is TGTGCCAGCAGCAAAGGTATAGCTGAGAACACTGAAGCTTTCTTT.

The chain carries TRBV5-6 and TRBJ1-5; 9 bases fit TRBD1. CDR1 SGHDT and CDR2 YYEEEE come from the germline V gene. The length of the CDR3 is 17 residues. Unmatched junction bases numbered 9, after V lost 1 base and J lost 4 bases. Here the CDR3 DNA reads TGTGCCAGCAGCTTGAGGTCGACAGGGGGAGGAAATCAGCCCCAGCATTTT. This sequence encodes CASSLRSTGGGNQPQHF.

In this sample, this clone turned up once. CDR3 residues: CASSPGHLSGANVLTF. The CDR3 DNA is TGTGCCAGCAGCCCCGGACACCTCTCTGGGGCCAACGTCCTGACTTTC. The chain has TRBV11-1 and TRBJ2-6, with TRBD1 as a possible D gene (5 bases). The CDR3 totals 16 residues. Germline assignment: CDR1 SGHAT and CDR2 FQDESV (reference sequence). Trimming took off 5 bases at V and 0 bases at J, with 11 bases between the two ends.

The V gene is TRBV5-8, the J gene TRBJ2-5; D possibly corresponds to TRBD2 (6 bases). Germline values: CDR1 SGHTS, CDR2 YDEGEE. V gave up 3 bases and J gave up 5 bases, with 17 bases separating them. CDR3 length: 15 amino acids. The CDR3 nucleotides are TGTGCCAGCAGCTCGGCGGGGCGCGCATTCGAGACCCAGTACTTC. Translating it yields CASSSAGRAFETQYF.

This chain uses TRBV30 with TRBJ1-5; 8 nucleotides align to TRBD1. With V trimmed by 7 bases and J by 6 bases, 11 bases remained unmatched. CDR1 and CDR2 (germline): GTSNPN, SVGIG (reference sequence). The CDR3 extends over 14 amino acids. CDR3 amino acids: CAFKTGGDGQPQHF. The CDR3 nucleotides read TGTGCCTTTAAAACAGGGGGTGATGGTCAGCCCCAGCATTTT.

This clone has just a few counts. The CDR3 here is CATSDSTGGSANEQFF. In nucleotides, the CDR3 is TGTGCCACCAGTGACTCTACAGGGGGCTCTGCGAATGAGCAGTTCTTC. This chain joins TRBV24-1 and TRBJ2-1; 9 nucleotides match TRBD1. Germline V lookup: CDR1 KGHDR, CDR2 SFDVKD. The CDR3 totals 16 residues. The ends lost 4 bases at V and 7 bases at J; junction bases unmatched: 10.

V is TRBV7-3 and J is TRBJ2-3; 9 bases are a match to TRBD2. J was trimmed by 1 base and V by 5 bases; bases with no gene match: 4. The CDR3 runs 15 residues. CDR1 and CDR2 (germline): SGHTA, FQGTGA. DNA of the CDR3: TGTGCCAGCAGCGACCGACTAGCGGGCACAGATACGCAGTATTTT. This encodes CASSDRLAGTDTQYF.

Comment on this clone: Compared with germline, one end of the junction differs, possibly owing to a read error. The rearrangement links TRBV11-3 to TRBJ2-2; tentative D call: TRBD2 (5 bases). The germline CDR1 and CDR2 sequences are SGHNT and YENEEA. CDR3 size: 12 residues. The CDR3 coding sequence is TGTGCCAGCAGCTCCCCCTCCGGGGAACTGTTTTTT. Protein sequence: CASSSPSGELFF.

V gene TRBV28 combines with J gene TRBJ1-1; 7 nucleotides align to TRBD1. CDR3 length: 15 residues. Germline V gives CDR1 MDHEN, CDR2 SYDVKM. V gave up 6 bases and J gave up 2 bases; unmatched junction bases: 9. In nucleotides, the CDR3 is TGTGCCAGCAGCCGTGGTTGGACAGGCAACACTGAAGCTTTCTTT. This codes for CASSRGWTGNTEAFF.

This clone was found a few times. This chain's CDR3 is CASSLDRTGETQYF. DNA of the CDR3: TGCGCCAGCAGCCTGGACAGGACCGGGGAGACCCAGTACTTC. The chain links TRBV5-1 to TRBJ2-5, with 7 bases aligning to TRBD1. The V and J ends lost 4 bases and 5 bases, in that order; junction bases with no gene match: 8. Germline CDR1 reads SGHRS; CDR2 reads YFSETQ. The CDR3 extends over 14 amino acids. The variable domain in full, completed from reference TRBV5-1 and TRBJ2-5, reads KAGVTQTPRYLIKTRGQQVTLSCSPISGHRSVSWYQQTPGQGLQFLFEYFSETQRNKGNFPGRFSGRQFSNSRSEMNVSTLELGDSALYLCASSLDRTGETQYFGPGTRLLVL.

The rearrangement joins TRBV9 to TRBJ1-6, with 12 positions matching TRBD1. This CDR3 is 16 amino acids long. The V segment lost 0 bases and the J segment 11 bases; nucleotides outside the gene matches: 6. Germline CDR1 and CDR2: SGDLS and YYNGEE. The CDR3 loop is CASSVGGTGGRAPLHF. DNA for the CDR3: TGTGCCAGCAGCGTAGGTGGGACAGGGGGCCGAGCACCCCTCCACTTT.

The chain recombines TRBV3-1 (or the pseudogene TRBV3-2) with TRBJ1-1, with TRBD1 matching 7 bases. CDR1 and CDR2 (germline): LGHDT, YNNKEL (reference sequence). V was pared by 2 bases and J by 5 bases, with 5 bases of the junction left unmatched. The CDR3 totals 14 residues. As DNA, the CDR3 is TGTGCCAGCAGCCAACGAACAGGGGTTACTGAAGCTTTCTTT. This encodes CASSQRTGVTEAFF.